This is a list of T cell receptor beta chains from one sample in a study of radiation and T cells in renal cell carcinoma. Sequencing was performed with immunoSEQ multiplex PCR; in TCRdb, only in-frame clones are kept and a portion is missing. This table holds 40,000 to 50,000 clones, about 82% found once. This sample comprised blood, obtained from a patient whose treatment included radiotherapy and nephrectomy. These receptors originate from a woman in her 70s with renal cell carcinoma. CDR3s include the opening cysteine and the closing phenylalanine or tryptophan. The D gene is left open where the match is weak. Part of the rows lack a size; the others show once, few, many or a class for expanded clones.

j_call v_call d_call clone_size cdr3_length cdr3_nt cdr3_aa
TRBJ2-3 TRBV7-3 NA few 17 TGTGCCAGCAGCTTGACTCGGAGCTCCCATAGCACAGATACGCAGTATTTT CASSLTRSSHSTDTQYF
TRBJ1-1 TRBV2 TRBD1 few 14 TGTGCCAGCAGTCCACAGGGGCGAGACACTGAAGCTTTCTTT CASSPQGRDTEAFF
TRBJ2-5 TRBV7-9 NA NA 17 TGTGCCAGCAGCTTAACGGCACGGGGGGCCTTCCAAGAGACCCAGTACTTC CASSLTARGAFQETQYF
TRBJ1-1 TRBV6-5 NA NA 12 TGTGCCAGCAGTCAGGTCGGCGCTGAAGCTTTCTTT CASSQVGAEAFF
TRBJ1-2 TRBV5-1 NA NA 14 TGCGCCAGCTCCCCCGGGGGGGCGCAGTATGGCTACACCTTC CASSPGGAQYGYTF
TRBJ2-5 TRBV19 NA NA 11 TGTGCCAGTGGGGATTGGGAGACCCAGTACTTC CASGDWETQYF
TRBJ2-5 TRBV19 NA NA 16 TGTGCCAGTAGTATAGCGGGGGGCTATCGCCAAGAGACCCAGTACTTC CASSIAGGYRQETQYF
TRBJ1-3 TRBV27 TRBD1 NA 19 TGTGCCAGCAGTTTCACCTCCGGGGGACAGGGGGCGGCAGGAAACACCATATATTTT CASSFTSGGQGAAGNTIYF
TRBJ2-1 TRBV4-2 TRBD2 NA 17 TGTGCCAGCAGCCAAGACGGCGGGAGGGACTCCTACAATGAGCAGTTCTTC CASSQDGGRDSYNEQFF
TRBJ1-2 TRBV7-2 NA NA 14 TGTGCCAGCAGCTCATACAGGGACAACTATGGCTACACCTTC CASSSYRDNYGYTF
TRBJ1-1 TRBV7-2 TRBD1 NA 14 TGTGCCAGCAACTCAAAGGGGGCGAACACTGAAGCTTTCTTT CASNSKGANTEAFF
TRBJ2-1 TRBV13 NA NA 15 TGTGCCAGCAGCTTCACTCGGAGCTCCTACAATGAGCAGTTCTTC CASSFTRSSYNEQFF
TRBJ1-2 TRBV6-5 TRBD1 NA 12 TGTGCCAGCAGTTCAGGGGGCTGGGGCTACACCTTC CASSSGGWGYTF
TRBJ2-2 TRBV18 NA NA 14 TGTGCCAGCTCACTCCTCGTAGGAGCCGGGGAGCTGTTTTTT CASSLLVGAGELFF
TRBJ2-3 TRBV5-4 TRBD2 NA 13 TGTGCCAGCAGACTAGCGGGCACAGATACGCAGTATTTT CASRLAGTDTQYF
TRBJ2-7 TRBV7-8 TRBD1 NA 17 TGTGCCAGCAGCTTAGCCTTCTCCACCCGGGACAGCTACGAGCAGTACTTC CASSLAFSTRDSYEQYF
TRBJ1-2 TRBV19 NA NA 16 TGTGCCAGTATCCCAACGGCCCTTGGTGTGCAATATGGCTACACCTTC CASIPTALGVQYGYTF
TRBJ1-1 TRBV7-9 TRBD1 NA 16 TGTGCCAGCAGCCCCTTCCTGACGACAGGGAGGACTGAAGCTTTCTTT CASSPFLTTGRTEAFF
TRBJ2-1 TRBV19 TRBD1 few 14 TGTGCCAGCACTTGGGGACAGGGTTACAATGAGCAGTTCTTC CASTWGQGYNEQFF
TRBJ1-1 TRBV30 NA few 14 TGTGCCTGGAGTGTGGGACGGTGGAACACTGAAGCTTTCTTT CAWSVGRWNTEAFF
TRBJ2-7 TRBV7-9 NA NA 16 TGTGCCAGCAGCTCTCTAGGTGGGGCGTCAACTTACGAGCAGTACTTC CASSSLGGASTYEQYF
TRBJ1-5 TRBV18 NA few 13 TGTGCCAGCTCACCAGGAGGCAATCAGCCCCAGCATTTT CASSPGGNQPQHF
TRBJ2-3 TRBV19 NA NA 14 TGTGCCAGTAGTATTGTCGGGGGCGGTGATACGCAGTATTTT CASSIVGGGDTQYF
TRBJ1-2 TRBV6-1 TRBD1 NA 12 TGTGCCAGCAAACAGGGGAACTATGGCTACACCTTC CASKQGNYGYTF